The clone carrying this TCR beta chain was seen once. Its specificity is not known. Sequencing was performed with immunoSEQ multiplex PCR; in TCRdb, only in-frame clones are kept and a portion is missing. The sample contains some 8,800 clones, just under 95% of which appear only once. The sample belongs to a study of regulatory and conventional T cells in RAG deficiency. In the study overall: Autoimmunity is frequent in combined immunodeficiency with hypomorphic RAG mutations.

Findings of the study overall: Shorter CDR3s in all patient subsets; >80% Treg-Tconv overlap in Omenn.

The germline gives CDR1 SQVTM, CDR2 ANQGSEA. The CDR3 contains 15 residues. The V end was cut by 5 bases, the J end by 1 base, with 14 bases between. The sorted conventional CD4+ T cells were CD25-low and CD127-high, with genomic DNA sequenced. Of eight RAG-deficient patients, one had SCID, two Omenn syndrome, five CID or atypical SCID. The receptor was isolated from a human donor with RAG deficiency presenting as severe combined immunodeficiency. The V call is TRBV29-1, the J call TRBJ2-2; D is tentatively TRBD1 or TRBD2 (5 bases each). Input material: CD4+ effector T cells sorted from blood. The CDR3 protein is CSVSGPSLNTGELFF. The CDR3 DNA reads TGCAGCGTTTCGGGACCCTCGTTGAACACCGGGGAGCTGTTTTTT.